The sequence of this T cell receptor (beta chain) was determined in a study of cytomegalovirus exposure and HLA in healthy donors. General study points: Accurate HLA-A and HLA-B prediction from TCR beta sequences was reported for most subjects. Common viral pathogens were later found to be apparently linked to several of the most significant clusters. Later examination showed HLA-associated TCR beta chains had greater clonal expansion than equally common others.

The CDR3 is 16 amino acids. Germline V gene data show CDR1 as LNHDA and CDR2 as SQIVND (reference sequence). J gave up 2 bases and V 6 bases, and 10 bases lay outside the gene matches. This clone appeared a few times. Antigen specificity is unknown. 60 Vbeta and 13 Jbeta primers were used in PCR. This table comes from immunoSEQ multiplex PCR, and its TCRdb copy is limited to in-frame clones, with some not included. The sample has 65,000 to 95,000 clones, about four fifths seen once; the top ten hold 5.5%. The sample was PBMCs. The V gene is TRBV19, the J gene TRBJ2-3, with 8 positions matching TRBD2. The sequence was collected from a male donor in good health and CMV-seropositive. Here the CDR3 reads CASSPAGVLYTDTQYF. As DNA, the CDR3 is TGTGCCAGTAGCCCAGCGGGGGTGTTATACACAGATACGCAGTATTTT.